This T cell receptor beta chain was found in a study of blood T cell repertoires in COVID-19. The overall study: COVID-19 samples, acute and convalescent, were from the United States, Italy and Spain. Sample material is recorded as cDNA or gDNA derived from T cells, B-cell-depleted T cells, or PBMCs.

The table came from immunoSEQ multiplex PCR; TCRdb's copy has only in-frame clones and leaves some out. The sample carries about 200,000 clones, around 86% recorded once. CDR3 length: 10 amino acids. Trimming shortened V by 3 bases and J by 16 bases, and 9 bases separated the two germline ends. The V gene's germline CDR1 is KGHSH and CDR2 LQKENI. Sample: peripheral blood. The chain has TRBV18 and TRBJ1-4; no firm D call. The clonotype was recovered from a man between 60 and 75 years old with acute or convalescent COVID-19. Here the CDR3 reads CASSPLYPFF. CDR3 sequence (DNA): TGTGCCAGCTCACCTCTCTATCCGTTTTTT.